This T cell receptor beta chain originates from a study of cytomegalovirus exposure and HLA in healthy donors. Whole-study findings and limits: Under in vitro conditions, a few CMV-associated chains were confirmed as specific for CMV antigens.

Trimming took off 2 bases at V and 7 bases at J, with 15 bases between the two ends. Germline V lookup: CDR1 MRHNA, CDR2 SNTAGT. The CDR3 contains 15 residues. Some clones are missing from TCRdb's copy, which holds only in-frame ones; the method was immunoSEQ multiplex PCR. The sample lists 120,000 or so clones, around 85% occurring once. Of note for this clone: Its target is unknown.

V gene TRBV6-4 combines with J gene TRBJ1-5, with unresolved D. The TCR comes from a man aged 18 to 35 in good health and CMV-seropositive. Sequencing input: PBMCs. The CDR3 loop is CASSDPGVRIQPQHF. The CDR3 region has the DNA TGTGCCAGCAGTGACCCCGGGGTGAGAATCCAGCCCCAGCATTTT.